Shown below are 9 T cell receptor beta chains from a single sample sequenced in a study of blood T cell repertoires in COVID-19. Profiling relied on immunoSEQ multiplex PCR, and the TCRdb table lists in-frame clones only, not all of them. The sample includes around 200,000 clones, just under 90% of them seen just once. The specimen sequenced was peripheral blood. These receptors originate from a man in his fifties or sixties who had recovered from COVID-19.

This clone was seen ten or more times. J is TRBJ1-3 and V is TRBV30; the D is unclear. The germline gives CDR1 GTSNPN, CDR2 SVGIG (reference sequence). Trimming removed 5 bases from V and 0 bases from J, with 17 bases in between. This CDR3 has 16 amino acids. The CDR3 here is CAWGDLGPGSGNTIYF. CDR3 DNA: TGTGCCTGGGGGGATCTCGGTCCGGGCTCTGGAAACACCATATATTTT.

The V and J genes are TRBV28 and TRBJ1-2; maybe TRBD1 (6 bases). The CDR3 consists of 13 residues. The germline V gene has CDR1 MDHEN and CDR2 SYDVKM. The V end lost 10 bases, the J end lost 2 bases, and 14 bases lay between the germline ends. CDR3 sequence (DNA): TGTGCCACTTCTAAAAGGGGGAACTATGGCTACACCTTC. Translation gives CATSKRGNYGYTF.

CDR3 nucleotide sequence: TGTGCCAGCAGTGTCGACAGGGGGCCTTATGAAAAACTGTTTTTT. Encoded protein: CASSVDRGPYEKLFF. V gene TRBV2 combines with J gene TRBJ1-4; 10 bases match TRBD1. Germline V gene lookup returns CDR1 SNHLY and CDR2 FYNNEI. With 4 bases clipped from V and 6 bases from J, the junction kept 5 bases outside the gene matches. This CDR3 spans 15 amino acids.

The rearrangement uses TRBV9 and TRBJ2-1; 14 bases match TRBD2. Looked up from germline, CDR1 is SGDLS and CDR2 is YYNGEE. The CDR3 contains 17 residues. Unmatched junction bases numbered 7, after V lost 4 bases and J lost 4 bases. CDR3 protein: CASSPQGLAGVYNEQFF. DNA of the CDR3: TGTGCCAGCAGCCCCCAGGGACTAGCGGGAGTTTACAATGAGCAGTTCTTC. The complete variable domain, with remaining parts taken from reference TRBV9 and TRBJ2-1, reads DSGVTQTPKHLITATGQRVTLRCSPRSGDLSVYWYQQSLDQGLQFLIQYYNGEERAKGNILERFSAQQFPDLHSELNLSSLELGDSALYFCASSPQGLAGVYNEQFFGPGTRLTVL.

This clone was observed a handful of times. This sequence joins TRBV30 and TRBJ2-2; the match to TRBD2 covers 7 bases. This CDR3 comprises 15 residues. Trimming cost V 3 bases and J 2 bases; bases outside gene matches: 6. Per the germline V gene, CDR1 is GTSNPN and CDR2 is SVGIG (reference sequence). This CDR3 reads CAWSPLAENTGELFF. CDR3 DNA sequence: TGTGCCTGGAGCCCGCTAGCGGAAAACACCGGGGAGCTGTTTTTT.

V and J are TRBV7-2 and TRBJ2-7; maybe TRBD1 (7 bases). The CDR3 loop spans 14 amino acids. The V gene lost 5 bases and the J gene lost 3 bases, with 14 bases spanning the gap. Germline CDR1 SGHTA, CDR2 FQGNSA. The CDR3 reads CASSRGTDRYEQYF. In nucleotides, the CDR3 is TGTGCCAGCAGCCGCGGGACAGATCGCTACGAGCAGTACTTC.

The V gene is TRBV14, the J gene TRBJ2-3; the match to TRBD1 covers 9 bases. Germline V lookup: CDR1 SGHDN, CDR2 FVKESK. This CDR3 has 18 residues. Trimming took 0 bases from V and 6 from J; bases not matched to a gene: 13. The CDR3 bases are TGTGCCAGCAGCCAAGAAAGGGCCGGGACAGGGATCCCGGATACGCAGTATTTT. Residues: CASSQERAGTGIPDTQYF.

The chain has TRBV9 and TRBJ2-7; D gene uncertain. The CDR3 consists of 14 residues. V shed 0 bases and J shed 5 bases, with 12 bases lying between them. CDR1 is SGDLS, CDR2 YYNGEE, per germline. The CDR3 nucleotides are TGTGCCAGCAGCGTAGAAGTCAGATCGAACGAGCAGTACTTC. It yields the protein CASSVEVRSNEQYF.

This chain connects TRBV5-4 to TRBJ2-1; weak D call: TRBD2 (7 bases). The CDR3 length is 18 residues. With 1 base removed from V and 4 bases from J, the gap between germline ends came to 21 bases. The germline V gene encodes CDR1 SGHNT and CDR2 YYREEE (reference sequence). The CDR3 sequence is CASSLTGGWGGRYNEQFF. DNA of the CDR3: TGTGCCAGCAGCTTGACAGGCGGCTGGGGGGGCAGGTACAATGAGCAGTTCTTC.